The 18 T cell receptor delta chains listed next were all sequenced from one sample in a study of gamma delta lymphoproliferative disorders and STAT genes. TCRdb reanalyzed the multiplex PCR reads using CATT. The table shows about a thousand delta-chain clones, with approximately 2% occurring only once. Genomic DNA from isolated PBMCs served as the sequencing template. Sequenced input: blood. Receptors were obtained from a human donor in good health.

The chain combines TRDV2 with TRDJ1; 12 bases line up with TRDD3. The junction had 14 bases not matched to a gene; V was cut back by 2 bases and J by 2 bases. Germline CDR1 is GEAIGNYY and CDR2 is EKD. The CDR3 is made up of 19 amino acids. This CDR3 reads CACDRECLGDTRLTDKLIF. CDR3 coding DNA: TGTGCCTGTGACAGAGAGTGCCTGGGGGATACGCGCCTGACCGATAAACTCATCTTT.

To note about this clone: The TCRdb record carries a much larger clone's protein, which differs from this DNA's translation at residue 4; a read error is the likely cause, and the protein listed here is the DNA translation. The V and J genes are TRDV2 and TRDJ1, with D tentatively TRDD3 (6 bases). V was cut by 4 bases and J by 4 bases, with 21 bases left in between. The CDR3 sequence is 16 residues long. Germline CDR1 and CDR2: GEAIGNYY and EKD. Here the CDR3 DNA reads TGTGCCTGTGAGACCGTCGGTGGGGGGGCCAGCGATAAACTCATCTTT. It specifies CACETVGGGASDKLIF.

This clone was seen more than once but under ten times. TCRdb lists the protein of a much larger clone for this DNA, which differs at residue 3, so this is likely a read error; the protein given here is translated from the DNA itself. This chain joins TRDV2 and TRDJ1, with TRDD3 matching over 13 bases. The CDR3 runs 18 residues. Germline V CDR1 and CDR2: GEAIGNYY, EKD. Here the CDR3 DNA reads TGTGCCTATGACACCGTACTGGGGGATACGCGCCTGACCGATAAACTCATCTTT. The encoded protein is CAYDTVLGDTRLTDKLIF.

A remark on this clone: The protein held in TCRdb is that of a much larger clone and does not match this DNA's translation at residue 5, likely because of a read error; the protein shown is translated from the DNA. The chain couples TRDV2 to TRDJ1; 9 bases line up with TRDD3. Germline CDR1 GEAIGNYY, CDR2 EKD. The CDR3 covers 18 residues. V dropped 3 bases and J dropped 0; count of bases not matched to a gene: 13. The CDR3 region has the DNA TGTGCCTGTGACGCCGTAACTGGGGGACGGATGTACACCGATAAACTCATCTTT. Translation: CACDAVTGGRMYTDKLIF.

This clone was found many times. A far more abundant clone sits one base away, making this likely a read error. Distinct nucleotide sequences in the sample also encode this CDR3. The chain joins TRDV2 to TRDJ1; D perhaps matches TRDD3 (5 bases). Germline CDR1 and CDR2: GEAIGNYY and EKD. The CDR3 is 13 amino acids. DNA for the CDR3: TGTGCCTGTGACGGGATTGTCACCGATAAACTCATCTTC. It specifies CACDGIVTDKLIF.

A few counts support this clone. A far larger clone is off by one base, so a read error is likely. This sample also contains other DNA sequences that code for the same CDR3. No V gene call was produced; the J gene was TRDJ1; the table names TRDD3, a call not compared with the DNA. The CDR3 totals 18 residues. CDR3 residues: CACDTVRGIPASTDKLIF. CDR3 DNA: TGTGCCTGTGACACCGTACGGGGGATACCCGCCAGCACCGATAAACTCATCTTC.

As regards this clone: TCRdb's protein, taken from a much larger clone, differs from this DNA's translation at residue 16, likely owing to a read error; the protein displayed comes from the DNA. The chain employs TRDV2 and TRDJ1, with 7 bases identical to TRDD3. The CDR3 spans 19 residues. Germline values: CDR1 GEAIGNYY, CDR2 EKD. CDR3 sequence: CACDTVRVGGLFDTDRLIF. DNA of the CDR3: TGTGCCTGTGACACCGTCCGAGTTGGGGGACTTTTTGACACCGATAGACTCATCTTT.

A remark on this clone: TCRdb lists the protein of a much larger clone for this DNA, which differs at residue 6, so this is likely a read error; the protein given here is translated from the DNA itself. The V gene is TRDV2, the J gene TRDJ1; 7 nucleotides line up with TRDD2. There are 18 residues in the CDR3. J gave up 10 bases and V 0 bases, and 22 bases lay outside the gene matches. CDR1 is GEAIGNYY, CDR2 EKD, per germline. The CDR3 bases are TGTGCCTGTGACACCATTTCCTACGGTGCATCAACCCCCGAGGGACTCATCTTT. Residues: CACDTISYGASTPEGLIF.

This clone counts as medium-sized (0.01 to 0.1%). This likely came from a read error, as a far larger clone is one base away. The identical CDR3 is also encoded by other nucleotide sequences in the sample. This chain uses TRDV2 with TRDJ1; D may be TRDD3 (6 bases). Germline V gene sequence: CDR1 GEAIGNYY, CDR2 EKD. The CDR3 is 19 amino acids. The ends were cut back, 1 base at V and 1 base at J, with 24 bases in the middle. CDR3 amino acids: CACDTVIPSTGGGTDKLIF. In DNA form, the CDR3 reads TGTGCCTGTGACACGGTTATTCCGTCTACCGGGGGAGGCACCGATAAACTCATCTTT.

Only a few counts were recorded for this clone. The protein TCRdb gives is from a much larger clone and does not agree with this DNA's translation at residue 8, likely a read error; the protein shown here comes from the DNA. The rearrangement links TRDV2 to TRDJ1, with a possible D match to TRDD2 (5 bases). CDR1 and CDR2 from the germline V gene are GEAIGNYY and EKD. The CDR3 is made up of 18 amino acids. V was pared by 0 bases and J by 10 bases, with 29 bases between. The CDR3: CACDTVSFGASTPEGLIF. The CDR3 region has the DNA TGTGCCTGTGACACCGTTTCCTTCGGTGCATCAACCCCCGAGGGACTCATCTTT.

By frequency in the sample, this clone is medium-sized. With a far larger clone one base away, a read error is the likely cause. The V call is TRDV1, the J call TRDJ1; 11 bases agree with TRDD3. The CDR3 totals 20 residues. Germline assignment: CDR1 TSWWSYY and CDR2 QGS. V lost 3 bases to trimming and J lost 6 bases; unmatched junction nucleotides: 21. Here the CDR3 DNA reads TGTGCTCTTGGGGACCCTTCTGGGGAGGCCTACTGGGGGATAGAGCATAAACTCATCTTT. Translating it yields CALGDPSGEAYWGIEHKLIF.

In the case of this clone: For this DNA, TCRdb reports the protein of a much larger clone, which diverges at residues 4 and 11, most likely from a read error; the protein presented here is translated directly from the DNA. The chain uses TRDV2 and TRDJ1; 10 bases are shared with TRDD3. CDR3 size: 20 residues. V was clipped by 6 bases and J by 0 bases; unmatched bases: 21. The germline CDR1 and CDR2 sequences are GEAIGNYY and EKD. The CDR3 nucleotides read TGTGCCTGTCACCTAGTACGGGGGGATACGAGTGGGGGAGACACCGATAAACTCATCTTT. Its translation: CACHLVRGDTSGGDTDKLIF.

A few counts support this clone. It differs at one base from a far larger clone, so likely a read error. Other DNA sequences within the sample encode an identical CDR3. V gene TRDV1 combines with J gene TRDJ1; 9 bases are a match to TRDD3. Germline V gives CDR1 TSWWSYY, CDR2 QGS. V shed 3 bases, J shed 4 bases, and the junction held 30 bases outside the gene matches. The CDR3 sequence is 23 residues long. The CDR3 DNA follows: TGTGCTCTTGGGGAGATTGGGGGTATCCTAATTAAGCTGGGGGATGGGGACATCGATAAACTCATCTTT. Residues: CALGEIGGILIKLGDGDIDKLIF.

The sample holds a few counts of this clone. The protein that TCRdb holds for this DNA derives from a much larger clone and differs from the translated DNA at residue 10, which likely indicates a read error; the protein shown here is translated from the DNA. The gene calls are TRDV1 and TRDJ1, with 10 bases aligning to TRDD3. There are 23 residues in the CDR3. The V and J ends lost 1 base and 3 bases, in that order; junction bases with no gene match: 26. CDR1 is TSWWSYY, CDR2 QGS, per germline. This chain's CDR3 is CALGEPASALLQWGILGADKLIF. For the CDR3, the DNA is TGTGCTCTTGGGGAACCCGCCTCGGCCCTCCTACAATGGGGGATACTTGGCGCCGATAAACTCATCTTT.

A note on this clone: The protein TCRdb lists belongs to a much larger clone and differs from this DNA's translation at residue 6, which points to a read error; the protein shown is made from the DNA. The rearrangement joins TRDV2 to TRDJ1; 7 bases map to TRDD3. Germline lookup yields CDR1 GEAIGNYY and CDR2 EKD. V gave up 3 bases and J gave up 0 bases; unmatched junction bases: 12. The CDR3 is made up of 17 amino acids. CDR3 residues: CACDRPTGAQYTDKLIF. Written as DNA, the CDR3 is TGTGCCTGTGACCGCCCTACTGGGGCTCAGTACACCGATAAACTCATCTTT.

In the case of this clone: The TCRdb protein, from a much larger clone, departs from this DNA's translation at residue 15, likely by read error; the protein shown derives from the DNA. The CDR3 coding sequence is TGTGCTCTTGGGGCCCTCAGGCCTTCTTCACAACGATACTGGAGGAGAGTTGGACGAGATAAACTCATCTTT. Translated, it gives CALGALRPSSQRYWRRVGRDKLIF. The chain is built from TRDV1 and TRDJ1; D may correspond to TRDD2 or TRDD3 (5 bases each). The CDR3 runs to 24 residues. Germline lookup yields CDR1 TSWWSYY and CDR2 QGS. V shed 4 bases and J shed 5 bases, with 44 bases lying between them.

Concerning this clone: The protein in TCRdb stems from a much larger clone and differs at residue 17 from this DNA's translation, likely a read error; here the protein is translated from the DNA. The chain is built from TRDV2 and TRDJ1; TRDD3 matches 10 bases. This CDR3 spans 20 amino acids. CDR1 is GEAIGNYY and CDR2 is EKD in the germline V gene. The CDR3, as DNA: TGTGCCTGTGACCTAGTACGGGGGGATACGAATGGGGGAGACACCGATAGACTCATCTTT. This encodes CACDLVRGDTNGGDTDRLIF.

Notes on this clone: The protein held in TCRdb is that of a much larger clone and does not match this DNA's translation at residue 9, likely because of a read error; the protein shown is translated from the DNA. The chain uses TRDV1 and TRDJ1; 9 nucleotides align to TRDD3. V was pared by 4 bases and J by 5 bases, with 35 bases of the junction left unmatched. CDR1 TSWWSYY and CDR2 QGS come from the germline V gene. The CDR3 extends over 24 amino acids. This CDR3 reads CALGALRPPSQRYWGRVGRDKLIF. The CDR3 DNA follows: TGTGCTCTTGGGGCCCTCAGGCCTCCTTCACAACGATACTGGGGGAGAGTTGGACGAGATAAACTCATCTTT.